This entry lists 28 T cell receptor beta chains sequenced from one sample in a study of T cell changes during pregnancy in multiple sclerosis (dated by TCRdb to between 2019 and 2020). The library was made by the immunoSEQ multiplex PCR assay. What TCRdb holds here is the immuneACCESS table cut down to in-frame rearrangements. Part of the clones is not present; checked against another copy, under half of the missing clones reflect an unresolved V gene, and the others are unexplained. This sample comprises around 45,000 clones, just under 95% of them detected only once. Jointly, the top ten make up approximately 0.5% of the sample. The input for sequencing was CD4+ T cells from peripheral blood mononuclear cells, taken in the third trimester of pregnancy. All receptors come from a female donor with multiple sclerosis, enrolled in a pregnancy study.

V is TRBV19 and J is TRBJ2-3; TRBD2 matches at 10 bases. Germline V gives CDR1 LNHDA, CDR2 SQIVND (reference sequence). Trimming at V came to 5 bases and at J to 0 bases, leaving 5 bases not matched to a gene. There are 16 residues in the CDR3. CDR3 region: CASSPRTSGSTDTQYF. The CDR3 coding sequence is TGTGCCAGTAGTCCCCGGACTAGCGGAAGCACAGATACGCAGTATTTT. The full variable domain, completed using reference TRBV19 and TRBJ2-3, is DGGITQSPKYLFRKEGQNVTLSCEQNLNHDAMYWYRQDPGQGLRLIYYSQIVNDFQKGDIAEGYSVSREKKESFPLTVTSAQKNPTAFYLCASSPRTSGSTDTQYFGPGTRLTVL.

The V gene is TRBV2, the J gene TRBJ1-5; 7 bases are a match to TRBD1. This CDR3 has 16 residues. J lost 4 bases, V lost 4 bases, and 10 bases had no gene match. CDR1 SNHLY and CDR2 FYNNEI come from the germline V gene. The CDR3 nucleotides read TGTGCCAGCAGTGGACAGGGACGGCTAATAAATCAGCCCCAGCATTTT. Translated: CASSGQGRLINQPQHF.

The chain recombines TRBV19 with TRBJ2-1; 11 bases are a match to TRBD2. This CDR3 is 15 amino acids long. V trimming: 8 bases; J trimming: 6 bases; junction bases outside the gene matches: 9. Looked up from germline, CDR1 is LNHDA and CDR2 is SQIVND (reference sequence). The CDR3 sequence is CASSLIAGGSNEQFF. CDR3 DNA sequence: TGTGCCAGTTCCTTAATAGCGGGAGGGAGCAATGAGCAGTTCTTC. Using reference TRBV19 and TRBJ2-1 for the parts outside the CDR3, the full variable domain is DGGITQSPKYLFRKEGQNVTLSCEQNLNHDAMYWYRQDPGQGLRLIYYSQIVNDFQKGDIAEGYSVSREKKESFPLTVTSAQKNPTAFYLCASSLIAGGSNEQFFGPGTRLTVL.

The rearrangement links TRBV19 to TRBJ2-1; 8 bases agree with TRBD2. V dropped 5 bases and J dropped 9; count of bases not matched to a gene: 12. The CDR3 consists of 15 residues. CDR1 and CDR2 from the germline V gene are LNHDA and SQIVND (reference sequence). As DNA, the CDR3 is TGTGCCAGTAGTCTTCCGGGAGGGCCGGGTAGTGAGCAGTTCTTC. As protein: CASSLPGGPGSEQFF.

This clone was observed a few times. The gene calls are TRBV9 and TRBJ1-1; no clear D. From germline, CDR1 is SGDLS and CDR2 YYNGEE. The V gene lost 2 bases and the J gene lost 1 base, with 6 bases spanning the gap. The CDR3 sequence is 13 residues long. CDR3 coding DNA: TGTGCCAGCAGCGTCCCAGGGAACACTGAAGCTTTCTTT. Amino acid sequence: CASSVPGNTEAFF.

CDR3 sequence reads: CASSSTLGGTTQHF. CDR3 in DNA: TGTGCCAGTAGTTCGACCTTGGGAGGCACAACCCAGCATTTT. The chain uses TRBV19 and TRBJ1-5; D is ambiguous. V was cut by 5 bases and J by 11 bases, with 19 bases left in between. The CDR3 has 14 amino acids. Germline V CDR1 and CDR2: LNHDA, SQIVND (reference sequence).

CDR3 residues: CASSLGLYGYTF. In DNA, the CDR3 is TGTGCCAGCAGCTTAGGGCTCTATGGCTACACCTTC. The rearrangement links TRBV7-2 to TRBJ1-2; no clear D. CDR3 length: 12 amino acids. V lost 1 base and J lost 4, with 4 bases in between. CDR1 is SGHTA and CDR2 is FQGNSA in the germline V gene.

This clone was seen only a few times. The gene calls are TRBV9 and TRBJ2-7, with 10 bases that match TRBD2. The V gene end was trimmed by 4 bases and the J gene end by 2 bases; junction bases not matched to a gene: 6. The CDR3 sequence is 15 residues long. From germline, CDR1 is SGDLS and CDR2 YYNGEE. CDR3 region: CASSPRTSGPYEQYF. Written as DNA, the CDR3 is TGTGCCAGCAGCCCCCGGACTAGCGGACCCTACGAGCAGTACTTC.

The V gene is TRBV28, the J gene TRBJ2-1; D uncertain. CDR1 and CDR2 from the germline V gene are MDHEN and SYDVKM. This CDR3 has 14 amino acids. Trimming shortened V by 6 bases and J by 4 bases, and 13 bases separated the two germline ends. CDR3 in DNA: TGTGCCAGCAGCCCCCCCGCGCCGTACAATGAGCAGTTCTTC. This translates into CASSPPAPYNEQFF.

V is TRBV4-2 and J is TRBJ2-1; no clear D gene. The V gene lost 1 base and the J gene lost 0 bases, with 7 bases spanning the gap. Germline values: CDR1 LGHNA, CDR2 YNFKEQ. The CDR3 is made up of 15 amino acids. The CDR3 here is CASSQVVSSYNEQFF. The CDR3 nucleotides read TGTGCCAGCAGCCAAGTGGTTAGCTCCTACAATGAGCAGTTCTTC.

V gene TRBV7-2 combines with J gene TRBJ2-7, with a tentative D call TRBD2 (5 bases). Germline V gene sequence: CDR1 SGHTA, CDR2 FQGNSA. V gave up 0 bases and J gave up 4 bases, with 16 bases separating them. The CDR3 totals 16 residues. Written as DNA, the CDR3 is TGTGCCAGCAGCTTAGCGTCCCGGGGAGCGTCGTACGAGCAGTACTTC. Translation: CASSLASRGASYEQYF.

The chain couples TRBV19 to TRBJ2-7; 13 bases are a match to TRBD2. The germline V gene has CDR1 LNHDA and CDR2 SQIVND (reference sequence). This CDR3 spans 15 amino acids. V was clipped by 5 bases and J by 0 bases; unmatched bases: 1. The CDR3 DNA reads TGTGCCAGTAGTCGGACTAGCGGGAGCTCCTACGAGCAGTACTTC. This codes for CASSRTSGSSYEQYF.

J is TRBJ1-1 and V is TRBV18; tentatively, D is TRBD1 (6 bases). Trimming took 4 bases from V and 2 from J, leaving 8 bases between them. The germline V gene encodes CDR1 KGHSH and CDR2 LQKENI. The CDR3 length is 13 residues. CDR3 coding DNA: TGTGCCAGCTCACTGACAGGAAACACTGAAGCTTTCTTT. It specifies CASSLTGNTEAFF.

This chain links TRBV10-2 with TRBJ2-2, with D uncertain. The CDR3 is 11 residues long. V lost 6 bases and J lost 6, with 5 bases in between. CDR1 and CDR2 (germline): WSHSY, SAAADI. The CDR3, as DNA: TGCGCCAGCAGCGGTTCCGGGGAGCTGTTTTTT. Its translation is CASSGSGELFF.

J is TRBJ2-1 and V is TRBV19; D possibly corresponds to TRBD2 (6 bases). This CDR3 is 13 amino acids long. Germline loops: CDR1 LNHDA, CDR2 SQIVND (reference sequence). Between the trimmed V and J ends, which lost 5 bases and 9 bases, there was a span of 14 bases. The CDR3 protein is CASSPTSGGEQFF. Here the CDR3 DNA reads TGTGCCAGTAGTCCCACTTCCGGGGGTGAGCAGTTCTTC.

This clone was counted between two and nine times. V is TRBV7-2 and J is TRBJ2-4, with 7 positions matching TRBD1. V was clipped by 3 bases and J by 6 bases; unmatched bases: 5. The CDR3 is 14 residues long. Germline V gene data show CDR1 as SGHTA and CDR2 as FQGNSA. The CDR3 loop is CASSFPRGRNIQYF. CDR3 coding DNA: TGTGCCAGCAGCTTCCCCAGGGGGAGAAACATTCAGTACTTC.

The rearrangement joins TRBV7-6 to TRBJ2-5; TRBD1 matches at 9 bases. This CDR3 is 14 amino acids long. Germline trimming cut 5 bases from V and 5 bases from J; bases unmatched to any gene: 6. From germline, CDR1 is SGHVS and CDR2 FNYEAQ. CDR3 in amino acids: CASSKGQGMETQYF. CDR3 DNA: TGTGCCAGCAGCAAGGGACAGGGAATGGAGACCCAGTACTTC.

The J gene is TRBJ2-5, the V gene TRBV5-6; the match to TRBD2 covers 8 bases. Germline V CDR1 and CDR2: SGHDT, YYEEEE. The length of the CDR3 is 16 residues. V shed 4 bases and J 5 bases; nucleotides not matched to a gene: 13. The CDR3 loop is CASSPGLAKGWETQYF. The CDR3 bases are TGTGCCAGCAGCCCCGGACTAGCAAAAGGGTGGGAGACCCAGTACTTC.

The chain recombines TRBV18 with TRBJ2-7; 7 nucleotides match TRBD1. V lost 3 bases to trimming and J lost 5 bases; unmatched junction nucleotides: 4. The CDR3 sequence is 13 residues long. Germline V CDR1 and CDR2: KGHSH, LQKENI. The chain's CDR3 is CASSPLGQDEQYF. CDR3 sequence (DNA): TGTGCCAGCTCACCCCTAGGACAGGACGAGCAGTACTTC.

This chain connects TRBV5-1 to TRBJ2-1, with D tentatively TRBD1 (6 bases). Germline CDR1 and CDR2: SGHRS and YFSETQ. This CDR3 region has 15 residues. The germline V and J ends were trimmed by 6 bases and 5 bases, with 18 bases remaining between them. CDR3 DNA sequence: TGCGCCAGCAACTTACCGGACAGACCTAACAATGAGCAGTTCTTC. Its translation: CASNLPDRPNNEQFF.

The chain couples TRBV2 to TRBJ1-5; a weak D match, TRBD1 (6 bases). This CDR3 has 14 amino acids. The ends were cut back, 6 bases at V and 3 bases at J, with 12 bases in the middle. Germline CDR1 and CDR2: SNHLY and FYNNEI. The CDR3: CASSKDSNNQPQHF. CDR3 sequence (DNA): TGTGCCAGCAGCAAGGACAGCAACAATCAGCCCCAGCATTTT.

The CDR3 coding sequence is TGTGCCAGCAGCCCTGGGGAGGGCGGTGAAAAACTGTTTTTT. This sequence encodes CASSPGEGGEKLFF. The chain has TRBV21-1 and TRBJ1-4. TRBV21-1 is a pseudogene segment. The CDR3 extends over 14 amino acids.

This sequence joins TRBV30 and TRBJ2-7; 7 bases are a match to TRBD1. This CDR3 has 13 residues. Germline CDR1 GTSNPN, CDR2 SVGIG (reference sequence). Trimming removed 3 bases from V and 6 bases from J; junction bases left unmatched: 8. The CDR3 sequence: CAWRNRGRSEQYF. The CDR3 DNA is TGTGCCTGGAGAAACAGGGGACGCAGCGAGCAGTACTTC.

This sequence joins TRBV7-2 and TRBJ2-7; the D gene is possibly TRBD2 (5 bases). In germline, CDR1 is SGHTA, CDR2 FQGNSA. Trimming stripped 3 bases from V and 4 bases from J, with 10 bases between. This CDR3 has 13 amino acids. Here the CDR3 reads CASSFGSAYEQYF. The CDR3 region has the DNA TGTGCCAGCAGCTTTGGGAGCGCATACGAGCAGTACTTC.

The CDR3 sequence: CASSLSRGFGNQPQHF. The CDR3 DNA is TGTGCCAGCAGCTTGTCCAGGGGGTTCGGCAATCAGCCCCAGCATTTT. This chain joins TRBV7-2 and TRBJ1-5; 7 nucleotides align to TRBD1. The CDR3 extends over 16 amino acids. Germline loops: CDR1 SGHTA, CDR2 FQGNSA. The V gene end was trimmed by 3 bases and the J gene end by 2 bases; junction bases not matched to a gene: 7. Full variable domain (rest looked up from reference TRBV7-2 and TRBJ1-5): GAGVSQSPSNKVTEKGKDVELRCDPISGHTALYWYRQSLGQGLEFLIYFQGNSAPDKSGLPSDRFSAERTGGSVSTLTIQRTQQEDSAVYLCASSLSRGFGNQPQHFGDGTRLSIL.

The gene calls are TRBV7-2 and TRBJ2-1; TRBD2 matches 11 bases. Germline loops: CDR1 SGHTA, CDR2 FQGNSA. The CDR3 runs to 14 residues. V shed 3 bases, J shed 6 bases, and the junction held 1 base outside the gene matches. The chain's CDR3 is CASSLTSGTNEQFF. The DNA of the CDR3 is TGTGCCAGCAGCTTGACTAGCGGGACCAATGAGCAGTTCTTC.

J is TRBJ2-1 and V is TRBV5-1; D remains ambiguous. There are 16 residues in the CDR3. V dropped 4 bases and J dropped 0 bases, with 14 bases sitting between them. Germline assignment: CDR1 SGHRS and CDR2 YFSETQ. As DNA, the CDR3 is TGCGCCAGCAGCCCACTTGTTGACTCCTCCTACAATGAGCAGTTCTTC. As protein: CASSPLVDSSYNEQFF.

The V and J genes are TRBV2 and TRBJ2-3; TRBD1 matches 10 bases. The CDR3 extends over 16 amino acids. V lost 3 bases, J lost 3 bases, and 6 bases stayed unmatched. The germline V gene has CDR1 SNHLY and CDR2 FYNNEI. The CDR3 sequence: CASSDRDRGLTDTQYF. CDR3 coding DNA: TGTGCCAGCAGTGACCGGGACAGGGGTCTTACAGATACGCAGTATTTT.